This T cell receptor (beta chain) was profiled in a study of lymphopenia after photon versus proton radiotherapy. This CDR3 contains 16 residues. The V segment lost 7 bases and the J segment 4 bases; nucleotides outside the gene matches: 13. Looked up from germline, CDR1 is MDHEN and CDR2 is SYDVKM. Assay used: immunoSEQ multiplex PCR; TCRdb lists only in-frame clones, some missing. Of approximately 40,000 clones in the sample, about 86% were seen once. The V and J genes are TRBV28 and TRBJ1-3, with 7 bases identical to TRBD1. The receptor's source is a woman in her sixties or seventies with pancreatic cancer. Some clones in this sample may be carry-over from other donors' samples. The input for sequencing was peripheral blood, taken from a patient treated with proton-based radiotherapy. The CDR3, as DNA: TGTGCCAGCAAAGGAGGGGGCGCTTCGAGGGGAAACACCATATATTTT. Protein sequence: CASKGGGASRGNTIYF.